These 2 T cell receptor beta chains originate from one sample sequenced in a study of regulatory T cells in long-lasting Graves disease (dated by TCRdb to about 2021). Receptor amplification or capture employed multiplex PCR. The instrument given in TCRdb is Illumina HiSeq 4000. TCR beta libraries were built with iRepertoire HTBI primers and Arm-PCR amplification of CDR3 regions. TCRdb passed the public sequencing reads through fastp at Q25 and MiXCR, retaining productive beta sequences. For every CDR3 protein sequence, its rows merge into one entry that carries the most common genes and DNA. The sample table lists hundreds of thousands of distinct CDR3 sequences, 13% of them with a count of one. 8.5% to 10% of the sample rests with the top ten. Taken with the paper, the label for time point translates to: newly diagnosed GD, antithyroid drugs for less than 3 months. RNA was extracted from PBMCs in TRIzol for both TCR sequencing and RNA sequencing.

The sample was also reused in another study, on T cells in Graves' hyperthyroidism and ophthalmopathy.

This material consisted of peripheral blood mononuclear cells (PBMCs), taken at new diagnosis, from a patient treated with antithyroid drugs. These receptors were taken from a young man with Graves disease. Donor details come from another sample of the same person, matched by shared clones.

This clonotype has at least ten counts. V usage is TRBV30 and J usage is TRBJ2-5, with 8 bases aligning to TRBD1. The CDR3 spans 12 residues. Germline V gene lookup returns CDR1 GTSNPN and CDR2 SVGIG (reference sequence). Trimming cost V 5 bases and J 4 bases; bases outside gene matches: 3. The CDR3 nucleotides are TGTGCCTGGCTTACAGGGGGAGAGACCCAGTACTTC. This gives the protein CAWLTGGETQYF.

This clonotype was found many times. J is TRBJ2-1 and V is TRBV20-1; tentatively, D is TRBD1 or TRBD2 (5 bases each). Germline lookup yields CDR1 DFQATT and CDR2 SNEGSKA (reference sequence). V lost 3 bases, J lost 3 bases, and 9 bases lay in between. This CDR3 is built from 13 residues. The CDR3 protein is CSASGANYNEQFF. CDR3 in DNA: TGCAGTGCTAGCGGGGCTAACTACAATGAGCAGTTCTTC.